These 14 T cell receptor beta chains were sequenced from one sample in a study of T-cell reconstitution after alpha-beta-depleted transplantation in children. Preparation of the TCRbeta library involved a method that used unique molecular identifiers. TCRdb re-called the PCR reads through MiXCR, storing one row per CDR3 protein. This table holds about 90,000 distinct CDR3 sequences, 15% to 18% found once. The sample was PBMCs, mostly from graft donor cells, taken 180 days after TCRalphabeta/CD19-depleted stem cell transplant. The receptors were sampled from a male patient aged 2 to 9 who had a stem cell transplant for acute lymphoblastic leukemia, so the T cells may come from the graft donor.

This clonotype was seen at least ten times. The CDR3 region is CASSRASPGQTQYF. DNA of the CDR3: TGTGCCAGCAGCCGTGCTAGCCCGGGGCAGACCCAGTACTTC. The V and J genes are TRBV7-6 and TRBJ2-5; D tentatively reads TRBD1 or TRBD2 (5 bases each). This CDR3 has 14 residues. Trimming cost V 5 bases and J 6 bases, with 16 bases left between them. Germline values: CDR1 SGHVS, CDR2 FNYEAQ. Filled out from reference TRBV7-6 and TRBJ2-5, the complete variable domain reads GAGVSQSPRYKVTKRGQDVALRCDPISGHVSLYWYRQALGQGPEFLTYFNYEAQQDKSGLPNDRFSAERPEGSISTLTIQRTEQRDSAMYRCASSRASPGQTQYFGPGTRLLVL.

This clonotype occurred a few times. This chain uses TRBV7-2 with TRBJ2-7, with 7 nucleotides matching TRBD1. V dropped 6 bases and J dropped 2; count of bases not matched to a gene: 13. Per the germline V gene, CDR1 is SGHTA and CDR2 is FQGNSA. The CDR3 length is 16 residues. The CDR3 is CASSYGQAGGAYEQYF. DNA of the CDR3: TGTGCCAGCAGTTATGGACAGGCGGGCGGTGCCTACGAGCAGTACTTC. The full variable domain, rest sourced from reference TRBV7-2 and TRBJ2-7, is GAGVSQSPSNKVTEKGKDVELRCDPISGHTALYWYRQSLGQGLEFLIYFQGNSAPDKSGLPSDRFSAERTGGSVSTLTIQRTQQEDSAVYLCASSYGQAGGAYEQYFGPGTRLTVT.

This chain connects TRBV12-3 or TRBV12-4 to TRBJ1-2, with 9 positions matching TRBD1. J gave up 5 bases and V 7 bases, and 8 bases lay outside the gene matches. This CDR3 has 14 amino acids. Here the CDR3 reads CASKLGQGNYGYTF. The CDR3 DNA reads TGTGCCAGCAAGTTGGGACAGGGAAATTATGGCTACACCTTC.

This clonotype came up a few times. CDR3 amino acids: CASSYLAQGASYGYTF. CDR3 nucleotide sequence: TGTGCCAGCAGTTATCTCGCACAGGGAGCAAGCTATGGCTACACCTTC. J is TRBJ1-2 and V is TRBV6-5; TRBD1 is a possible D gene (6 bases). CDR3 length: 16 residues. Trimming took off 3 bases at V and 4 bases at J, with 18 bases between the two ends. The V gene's germline CDR1 is MNHEY and CDR2 SVGAGI.

The CDR3 is CASRRDPQADYTF. The CDR3, as DNA: TGCGCCAGCAGGCGGGACCCGCAAGCGGACTACACCTTC. The V call is TRBV5-1, the J call TRBJ1-2; D is perhaps TRBD1 (5 bases). V was clipped by 5 bases and J by 10 bases, with 18 bases between them. The CDR3 length is 13 residues. The germline V gene encodes CDR1 SGHRS and CDR2 YFSETQ.

This clonotype was counted many times. This chain uses TRBV12-3 or TRBV12-4 with TRBJ1-2, with 11 nucleotides matching TRBD1. CDR3 size: 17 residues. V was clipped by 6 bases and J by 0 bases; unmatched bases: 9. The CDR3 region is CASSRWTGGPTNYGYTF. The CDR3 DNA follows: TGTGCCAGCAGCCGCTGGACAGGGGGCCCCACTAACTATGGCTACACCTTC.

The chain combines TRBV12-3 or TRBV12-4 with TRBJ1-2, with D possibly being TRBD1 (5 bases). The CDR3 runs 14 residues. The ends were cut back, 3 bases at V and 5 bases at J, with 13 bases in the middle. The CDR3 DNA sequence: TGTGCCAGCAGTTTGGGCAGGGAGGATTATGGCTACACCTTC. Translation gives CASSLGREDYGYTF.

In its sample, this clonotype was seen many times. The chain links TRBV7-2 to TRBJ1-2; the D gene is possibly TRBD1 (5 bases). The V gene's germline CDR1 is SGHTA and CDR2 FQGNSA. V lost 5 bases to trimming and J lost 3 bases, with 10 bases between them. The CDR3 is made up of 13 amino acids. CDR3 amino acids: CASSPQGDYGYTF. Written as DNA, the CDR3 is TGTGCCAGCAGCCCCCAGGGCGACTATGGCTACACCTTC.

The genes are TRBV5-1 and TRBJ2-2; D is uncertain. The CDR3 has 13 amino acids. The germline gives CDR1 SGHRS, CDR2 YFSETQ. The V end lost 0 bases, the J end lost 6 bases, and 6 bases lay between the germline ends. The CDR3 protein is CASSLAVSGELFF. The DNA for the CDR3 is TGCGCCAGCAGCTTGGCGGTATCCGGGGAGCTGTTTTTT.

The CDR3: CASSFTAGTTYEQYF. The CDR3 DNA reads TGTGCCAGCAGTTTCACGGCGGGGACGACCTACGAGCAGTACTTC. This rearrangement joins TRBV6-5 to TRBJ2-7; D perhaps matches TRBD2 (6 bases). The ends were cut back, 4 bases at V and 2 bases at J, with 15 bases in the middle. The CDR3 runs 15 residues. Germline V lookup: CDR1 MNHEY, CDR2 SVGAGI.

In this sample, this clonotype turned up a few times. The chain has TRBV12-3 or TRBV12-4 and TRBJ1-6; 8 nucleotides agree with TRBD1. The CDR3 totals 13 residues. Trimming removed 4 bases from V and 9 bases from J; junction bases left unmatched: 2. CDR3 region: CASSSDRASPLHF. DNA for the CDR3: TGTGCCAGCAGTTCGGACAGGGCTTCACCCCTCCACTTT.

This clonotype was counted only a few times. The chain links TRBV7-9 to TRBJ1-2, with 7 bases identical to TRBD1. The germline gives CDR1 SEHNR, CDR2 FQNEAQ (reference sequence). Trimming at V came to 0 bases and at J to 4 bases, leaving 5 bases not matched to a gene. This CDR3 is built from 15 residues. The CDR3 DNA reads as TGTGCCAGCAGCTTAGCAGGGGGCGGAATCTATGGCTACACCTTC. Its translation is CASSLAGGGIYGYTF.

The J gene is TRBJ2-4, the V gene TRBV6-5; D is perhaps TRBD1 (5 bases). The CDR3 totals 15 residues. CDR1 is MNHEY and CDR2 is SVGAGI in the germline V gene. V dropped 2 bases and J dropped 2 bases, with 10 bases sitting between them. The CDR3 nucleotides read TGTGCCAGCAGTTACCGCAGGGAACCCAAAAACATTCAGTACTTC. Residues: CASSYRREPKNIQYF.

This clonotype occurred many times. The chain combines TRBV5-1 with TRBJ2-7, with 9 bases identical to TRBD2. Germline CDR1 SGHRS, CDR2 YFSETQ. The trim removed 0 bases at V and 2 bases at J, leaving 3 bases unmatched. The CDR3 extends over 15 amino acids. DNA of the CDR3: TGCGCCAGCAGCTTGGGAGCGGGGGGCCCCTACGAGCAGTACTTC. It codes for CASSLGAGGPYEQYF.